This T cell receptor (beta chain) appears in the sequencing data of a study of blood T cell repertoires in COVID-19. Study context: PBMCs, B-cell-depleted T cells, or T cells were the source of the cDNA or gDNA that made up the material.

This clone was counted only a few times. Assay: immunoSEQ multiplex PCR; the TCRdb copy retains only in-frame clones and omits some. The sample holds fewer than 250,000 clones, approximately 86% seen once. Deletions cut 2 bases from V and 0 bases from J, with 4 bases between. The length of the CDR3 is 14 residues. Per germline, CDR1 LGHDT and CDR2 YNNKEL (reference sequence). The clonotype was recovered from a man in his sixties with acute or convalescent COVID-19. Sequenced material: peripheral blood. The J gene is TRBJ2-2, the V gene TRBV3-1 (or the pseudogene TRBV3-2); D is unresolved. Here the CDR3 reads CASSQITNTGELFF. CDR3 bases: TGTGCCAGCAGCCAAATCACGAACACCGGGGAGCTGTTTTTT.